This T cell receptor (beta chain) was sequenced during a study of CD8 T cells in Susac syndrome. Study-level results: Regarding the TCR sequencing and HLA analysis, the study admitted that a relatively small number of individuals were involved.

Random hexamers were used to reverse transcribe the RNA input (about 0.5 to 1 ug). Multiplex immunoSEQ PCR targeted 54 Vbeta and 13 Jbeta TCR beta segments. TCRdb re-called the immunoSEQ multiplex PCR reads with MiXCR, one entry per CDR3 protein. The sample carries about 110,000 distinct CDR3 sequences, around 95% recorded once. Peripheral blood CD8+ and CD4+ T cells were profiled by TCR beta sequencing. The study used healthy donors as controls matched for age and sex. In regard to this clonotype: The antigen is undetermined.

V lost 0 bases and J 8 bases, leaving 5 bases between the germline ends. The CDR3 has 11 residues. Germline values: CDR1 SGHDT, CDR2 YYEEEE. V is TRBV5-6 and J is TRBJ1-1, with no clear D. The receptor's source is a human donor in good health. Material: CD4+ T cells from PBMCs. The CDR3: CASSLVGEAFF. Here the CDR3 DNA reads TGTGCCAGCAGCTTGGTTGGGGAAGCTTTCTTT.